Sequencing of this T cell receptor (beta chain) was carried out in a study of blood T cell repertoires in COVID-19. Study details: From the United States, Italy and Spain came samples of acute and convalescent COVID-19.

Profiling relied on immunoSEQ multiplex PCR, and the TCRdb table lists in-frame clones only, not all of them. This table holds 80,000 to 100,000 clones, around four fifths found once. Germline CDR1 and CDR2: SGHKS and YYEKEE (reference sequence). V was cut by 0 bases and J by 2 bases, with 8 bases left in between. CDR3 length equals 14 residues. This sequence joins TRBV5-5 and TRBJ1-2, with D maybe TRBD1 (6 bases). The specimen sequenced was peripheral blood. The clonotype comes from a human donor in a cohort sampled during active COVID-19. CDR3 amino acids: CASSLGGQNYGYTF. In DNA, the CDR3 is TGTGCCAGCAGCTTGGGCGGACAGAACTATGGCTACACCTTC.